This T cell receptor (beta chain) was obtained from a study of post-analysis software for immune sequencing data. TCR beta libraries were prepared from cDNA with unique molecular identifiers. TCRdb reprocessed the PCR reads via MiXCR and lists one record per CDR3 protein. The repertoire consists of about 190,000 distinct CDR3 sequences, with approximately 29% occurring once and the leading ten covering roughly 3.5%. Findings and limits, study-wide: Significantly lower normalized Chao1 diversity was found in patients with multiple sclerosis relative to controls. Among 5 or 6 TRBV segments more frequent in patients than controls were TRBV5-6, TRBV5-1 and TRBV20-1.

The CDR3 sequence is 14 residues long. With 5 bases removed from V and 3 bases from J, the gap between germline ends came to 14 bases. Germline assignment: CDR1 DFQATT and CDR2 SNEGSKA (reference sequence). Comments on this clonotype: Its specificity is unknown.

The sequencing sample was made of blood. V usage is TRBV20-1 and J usage is TRBJ1-3; no definite D call. This TCR came from a girl aged 2-17 years with multiple sclerosis. CDR3 protein: CSAPPSTGGNTIYF. The CDR3 DNA is TGCAGTGCTCCTCCCTCTACGGGTGGAAACACCATATATTTT.